These 7 T cell receptor beta chains originate from one sample sequenced in a study of T cells in Graves' hyperthyroidism and ophthalmopathy. TCR beta CDR3 region amplification was performed from RNA transcripts. The HTBI primer set was used in a first-round RT-PCR of the TCR CDR3. TCRdb used MiXCR to reprocess the multiplex PCR reads, holding one entry per CDR3 protein. Here the sample spans 700,000 or so distinct CDR3 sequences, less than 20% being singletons. The sample comprised blood. These receptors were obtained from a man aged 18 to 35 with Graves' hyperthyroidism.

This clonotype turned up a few times. The V and J genes are TRBV11-2 and TRBJ1-2; D is unresolved. The germline V gene has CDR1 SGHAT and CDR2 FQNNGV. V was shortened by 3 bases and J by 0 bases, with 8 bases between the two germline ends. The CDR3 length is 14 residues. The CDR3 spells CASSFGGANYGYTF. The CDR3 DNA is TGTGCCAGCAGCTTTGGCGGAGCTAACTATGGCTACACCTTC.

This clonotype was found a few times. The rearrangement links TRBV10-3 to TRBJ2-7, with TRBD2 identical over 10 bases. The CDR3 covers 15 residues. V was pared by 2 bases and J by 1 base, with 2 bases of the junction left unmatched. Germline CDR1 ENHRY, CDR2 SYGVKD. The CDR3 DNA follows: TGTGCCATCAGTGAGGATAGCGGGAGGTCCTACGAGCAGTACTTC. Translating it yields CAISEDSGRSYEQYF.

This clonotype was observed at least ten times. CDR3 DNA sequence: TGTGCCAGCAGTAGACAGGGCGACGAGCAGTACTTC. Translated, it gives CASSRQGDEQYF. The J gene is TRBJ2-7, the V gene TRBV7-9; 7 bases align to TRBD1. Germline lookup yields CDR1 SEHNR and CDR2 FQNEAQ (reference sequence). V lost 6 bases and J lost 5; bases outside the gene matches: 4. The CDR3 contains 12 residues.

The rearrangement uses TRBV10-3 and TRBJ1-1; TRBD1 is a possible D gene (6 bases). The CDR3 extends over 14 amino acids. Per the germline V gene, CDR1 is ENHRY and CDR2 is SYGVKD. Deletions cut 8 bases from V and 3 bases from J, with 16 bases between. The CDR3 here is CAIAGEGGDTEAFF. For the CDR3, the DNA is TGTGCCATCGCTGGGGAGGGGGGGGACACTGAAGCTTTCTTT.

The sample holds a few counts of this clonotype. This chain connects TRBV6-1 to TRBJ1-4; D possibly corresponds to TRBD1 (6 bases). The CDR3 totals 14 residues. The germline CDR1 and CDR2 sequences are MNHNS and SASEGT. The germline V and J ends were trimmed by 3 bases and 5 bases, with 10 bases remaining between them. The CDR3 region has the DNA TGTGCCAGCAGTGAGGGAGGGGGGAATGAAAAACTGTTTTTT. Its protein is CASSEGGGNEKLFF.

This clonotype was seen more than once but under ten times. V usage is TRBV20-1 and J usage is TRBJ2-7, with TRBD2 identical over 12 bases. The germline gives CDR1 DFQATT, CDR2 SNEGSKA (reference sequence). The CDR3 is 14 amino acids. J was trimmed by 3 bases and V by 6 bases; bases with no gene match: 6. CDR3 protein: CSAETSGSHYEQYF. CDR3 in DNA: TGCAGTGCGGAGACTAGCGGGAGTCACTACGAGCAGTACTTC.

The chain couples TRBV29-1 to TRBJ2-1; 15 bases map to TRBD2. The CDR3 has 17 residues. CDR1 is SQVTM, CDR2 ANQGSEA, per germline. With V trimmed by 6 bases and J by 2 bases, 8 bases remained unmatched. The CDR3 nucleotides are TGCAGCGTAAAACCCGGGACTAGCGGGAGGCCCTACAATGAGCAGTTCTTC. This translates into CSVKPGTSGRPYNEQFF.